A selection of T cell receptor beta chains follows, all from one sample in a study of shared clonotypes between healthy human individuals. The assay was immunoSEQ multiplex PCR, and TCRdb's table has in-frame clones only and misses some. The sample has under 850,000 clones; over 90% are singletons. Sequences were obtained from naive CD8+ T cells sorted from blood. The source of these receptors is a young man in good health. The CDR3 runs from the conserved cysteine through the conserved F or W. Fields, in order: D gene, V gene, J gene, clone size, CDR3 protein, CDR3 DNA. A D gene is named only where the DNA matches it firmly. Size is stated for part of the rows, as once, few or many counts, or as a class when the clone is expanded.

d_gene: NA; v_gene: TRBV27; j_gene: TRBJ1-5; abundance: NA; CDR3aa: CASSESGSPGNQPQHF; CDR3nt: TGTGCCAGCAGCGAATCAGGGAGCCCAGGCAATCAGCCCCAGCATTTT
d_gene: NA; v_gene: TRBV29-1; j_gene: TRBJ2-5; abundance: NA; CDR3aa: CSVEDSQGRMETQYF; CDR3nt: TGCAGCGTTGAAGATTCCCAGGGGAGAATGGAGACCCAGTACTTC
d_gene: TRBD1; v_gene: TRBV27; j_gene: TRBJ1-5; abundance: NA; CDR3aa: CASSSLGQDTYSNQPQHF; CDR3nt: TGTGCCAGCAGTTCCCTAGGACAGGACACTTATAGCAATCAGCCCCAGCATTTT
d_gene: NA; v_gene: TRBV10-1; j_gene: TRBJ2-3; abundance: once; CDR3aa: CASSGTLLSMDTQYF; CDR3nt: TGCGCCAGCAGTGGAACCCTCTTGAGTATGGATACGCAGTATTTT
d_gene: NA; v_gene: TRBV4-1; j_gene: TRBJ2-6; abundance: NA; CDR3aa: CASSQEGGTGANVLTF; CDR3nt: TGCGCCAGCAGCCAAGAGGGAGGAACTGGGGCCAACGTCCTGACTTTC
d_gene: TRBD2; v_gene: TRBV16; j_gene: TRBJ2-1; abundance: NA; CDR3aa: CASSFNPGRASYNEQFF; CDR3nt: TGTGCCAGCAGTTTTAACCCCGGGAGGGCCTCCTACAATGAGCAGTTCTTC
d_gene: NA; v_gene: TRBV9; j_gene: TRBJ2-7; abundance: NA; CDR3aa: CASGYEQYF; CDR3nt: TGTGCCAGCGGGTACGAGCAGTACTTC
d_gene: TRBD2; v_gene: TRBV7-8; j_gene: TRBJ2-1; abundance: NA; CDR3aa: CASSLGLAGGPSYNEQFF; CDR3nt: TGTGCCAGCAGCCTGGGACTAGCGGGAGGGCCCTCCTACAATGAGCAGTTCTTC
d_gene: NA; v_gene: TRBV7-6; j_gene: TRBJ1-1; abundance: NA; CDR3aa: CASSLKGLGNTEAFF; CDR3nt: TGTGCCAGCAGCTTAAAGGGGTTGGGGAACACTGAAGCTTTCTTT
d_gene: TRBD2; v_gene: TRBV4-1; j_gene: TRBJ2-1; abundance: NA; CDR3aa: CASSSLGLAGPQSYEQFF; CDR3nt: TGCGCCAGCAGCTCCCTAGGACTAGCGGGACCTCAGTCCTATGAGCAGTTCTTC
d_gene: NA; v_gene: TRBV27; j_gene: TRBJ2-3; abundance: NA; CDR3aa: CASSLDFGGADTQYF; CDR3nt: TGTGCCAGCAGTTTAGACTTCGGAGGCGCAGATACGCAGTATTTT